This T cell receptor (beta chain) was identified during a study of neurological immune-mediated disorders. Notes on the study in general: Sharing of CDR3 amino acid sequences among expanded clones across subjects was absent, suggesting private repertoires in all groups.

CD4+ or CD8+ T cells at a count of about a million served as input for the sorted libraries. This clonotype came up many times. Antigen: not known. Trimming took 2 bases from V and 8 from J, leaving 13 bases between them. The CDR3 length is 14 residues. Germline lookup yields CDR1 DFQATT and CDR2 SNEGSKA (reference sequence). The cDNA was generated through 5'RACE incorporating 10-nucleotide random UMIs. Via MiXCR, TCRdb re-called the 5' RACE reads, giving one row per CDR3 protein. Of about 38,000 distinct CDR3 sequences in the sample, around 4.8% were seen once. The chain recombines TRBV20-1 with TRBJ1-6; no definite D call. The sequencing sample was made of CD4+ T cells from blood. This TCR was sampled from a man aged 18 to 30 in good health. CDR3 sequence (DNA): TGCAGTGCTAGAAGGCCGGGATCAGATTCACCCCTCCACTTT. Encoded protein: CSARRPGSDSPLHF.